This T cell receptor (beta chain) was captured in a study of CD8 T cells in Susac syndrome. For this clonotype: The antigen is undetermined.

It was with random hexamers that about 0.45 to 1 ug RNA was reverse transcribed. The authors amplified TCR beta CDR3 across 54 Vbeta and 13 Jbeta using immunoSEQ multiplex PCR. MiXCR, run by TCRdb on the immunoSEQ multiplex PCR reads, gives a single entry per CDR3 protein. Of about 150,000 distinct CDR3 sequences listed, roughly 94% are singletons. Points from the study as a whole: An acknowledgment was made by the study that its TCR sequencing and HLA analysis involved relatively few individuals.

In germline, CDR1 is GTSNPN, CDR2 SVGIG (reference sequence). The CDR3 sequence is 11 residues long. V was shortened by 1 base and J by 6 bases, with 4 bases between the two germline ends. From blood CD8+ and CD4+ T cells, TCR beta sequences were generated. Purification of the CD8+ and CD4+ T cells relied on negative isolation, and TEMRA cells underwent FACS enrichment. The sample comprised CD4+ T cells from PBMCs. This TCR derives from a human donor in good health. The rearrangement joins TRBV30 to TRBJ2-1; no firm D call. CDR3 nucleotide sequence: TGTGCCTGGAGTGCGCGCAATGAGCAGTTCTTC. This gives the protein CAWSARNEQFF.